Described below is a single T cell receptor (beta chain) sequence and its context. The data are from a study of blood T cell repertoires in COVID-19. The overall study: Donors in the United States, Italy and Spain gave samples during acute or convalescent COVID-19. The analysed material was cDNA or gDNA that came from T cells, B-cell-depleted T cells, or PBMCs.

As processed by the authors: Reference gene primer amplification gave estimated nucleated cell counts. Libraries were prepared by immunoSEQ multiplex PCR; TCRdb keeps only in-frame clonotypes and omits some of them. The DNA gave D and trimming, while V, J and clone size come from that table. This sample has just over 60,000 clones, with 70% to 80% found just once. Sequenced material: peripheral blood. The origin of this receptor is a man aged 55 to 69 with acute or convalescent COVID-19.

This CDR3 reads CASSPTPQGHPSNQPQHF. Written as DNA, the CDR3 is TGTGCCAGCTCACCCACCCCTCAGGGGCACCCTAGCAATCAGCCCCAGCATTTT. The chain joins TRBV18 to TRBJ1-5; D may be TRBD1 (6 bases). The CDR3 is 18 residues long. Per germline, CDR1 KGHSH and CDR2 LQKENI. Trimming removed 3 bases from V and 0 bases from J, with 18 bases in between.